These T cell receptor beta chains were read from a single sample in a study of post-analysis software for immune sequencing data. Each CDR3 protein gets one entry after TCRdb re-called the PCR reads with MiXCR. Of some 800,000 distinct CDR3 sequences listed, around 42% are singletons. The specimen was blood. The source of these receptors is a girl aged 5-17 years with multiple sclerosis. Both conserved end residues are part of each CDR3. The D gene is left open where the match is weak.

>TRBD2|TRBV29-1|TRBJ2-7
CSVVAGAHSYEQYF
>NA|TRBV21-1|TRBJ1-1
CASGGKQGRGEAFF
>NA|TRBV5-5|TRBJ2-3
CASSLIGGNTDTQYF
>NA|TRBV30|TRBJ1-2
CAWSEEKSYGYTF
>NA|TRBV5-1|TRBJ2-1
CASSDTGSSYNEQFF
>NA|TRBV24-1|TRBJ2-1
CATSAPGTNYNEQFF
>NA|TRBV6-2/TRBV6-3|TRBJ1-5
CASSPTGSRNQPQHF
>TRBD1|TRBV15|TRBJ1-5
CATSRVQGADQPQHF
>TRBD1|TRBV6-1|TRBJ2-3
CAPEGQSTTDTQYF
>TRBD2|TRBV7-9|TRBJ2-3
CASSRTDSGSADTQYF
>TRBD1|TRBV5-1|TRBJ1-4
CASSLEGQGTNEKLFF
>TRBD2|TRBV20-1|TRBJ2-1
CSARTSGTSGRDTPGEQFF
>NA|TRBV9|TRBJ2-1
CASSPPAARTTKGYNEQFF
>NA|TRBV6-1|TRBJ2-7
CASSGGRTYEQYF
>NA|TRBV6-6|TRBJ1-4
CASSLQGPAEKLFF
>TRBD2|TRBV5-1|TRBJ2-5
CASSYVAGTGETQYF
>NA|TRBV20-1|TRBJ2-3
CSARDVSHWGTQYF
>TRBD2|TRBV5-5|TRBJ2-7
CASSYSSWTSGSSYEQYF
>TRBD1|TRBV29-1|TRBJ1-2
CSSTTGSGYTF
>NA|TRBV27|TRBJ2-3
CASSPYWTKGTDTQYF